Presented here are 20 T cell receptor beta chains from one specimen sequenced in a study of blood T cells in healthy people across ages. A second PCR of roughly 6 to 12 cycles used a sample-barcoded 5' primer and a J-beta primer mix. MiXCR was run by TCRdb on the 5' RACE reads, yielding one entry per CDR3 protein. The sample holds approximately 1.5 million distinct CDR3 sequences, roughly two fifths seen once. The sequenced sample was blood. The receptors derive from a woman in her late teens or twenties in good health.

The rearrangement joins TRBV25-1 to TRBJ1-2; D unclear. This CDR3 region has 14 residues. Germline V gene data show CDR1 as MGHDK and CDR2 as SYGVNS. Trimming pared 1 base from V and 8 bases from J, leaving 14 bases between. The CDR3 loop reads CASSELGSPIGYTF. In DNA form, the CDR3 reads TGTGCCAGCAGTGAATTAGGCTCTCCTATCGGCTACACCTTC.

The chain couples TRBV5-1 to TRBJ1-1; D ambiguous. Trimming shortened V by 4 bases and J by 5 bases, and 18 bases separated the two germline ends. Per germline, CDR1 SGHRS and CDR2 YFSETQ. The length of the CDR3 is 15 residues. CDR3 in amino acids: CASSPQTFLGTEAFF. CDR3 DNA sequence: TGCGCCAGCAGCCCTCAGACGTTCCTCGGGACTGAAGCTTTCTTT.

This clonotype was picked up a small number of times. The rearrangement links TRBV12-3 or TRBV12-4 to TRBJ1-4; D is unresolved. The V and J ends lost 6 bases and 3 bases respectively, with 11 bases between them. The CDR3 consists of 14 residues. The DNA of the CDR3 is TGTGCCAGCAGCCGGCAGGCTTCTAATGAAAAACTGTTTTTT. It specifies CASSRQASNEKLFF.

Remarks on this clonotype: At one end the junction does not follow the germline gene, possibly because of a read error. As DNA, the CDR3 is TGTGCTAGCAGCCCGACCACGAGGGATACGCAGTATTTT. Its protein is CASSPTTRDTQYF. V and J are TRBV7-9 and TRBJ2-3; D not resolved. Germline lookup yields CDR1 SEHNR and CDR2 FQNEAQ (reference sequence). The CDR3 extends over 13 amino acids.

This clonotype has a handful of counts. The chain combines TRBV7-8 with TRBJ1-2, with 7 bases fitting TRBD1. Germline CDR1 reads SGHVS; CDR2 reads FQNEAQ. The CDR3 consists of 16 residues. V trimming: 4 bases; J trimming: 3 bases; junction bases outside the gene matches: 11. CDR3 sequence: CASSSYRQGHYYGYTF. DNA for the CDR3: TGTGCCAGCAGCTCGTACCGACAGGGACATTACTATGGCTACACCTTC. Full variable domain (outside the CDR3, taken from reference TRBV7-8 and TRBJ1-2): GAGVSQSPRYKVAKRGQDVALRCDPISGHVSLFWYQQALGQGPEFLTYFQNEAQLDKSGLPSDRFFAERPEGSVSTLKIQRTQQEDSAVYLCASSSYRQGHYYGYTFGSGTRLTVV.

V gene TRBV5-6 combines with J gene TRBJ2-2; no reliable D call. V was cut by 0 bases and J by 4 bases, with 13 bases left in between. The CDR3 loop spans 16 amino acids. Per the germline V gene, CDR1 is SGHDT and CDR2 is YYEEEE. CDR3 DNA: TGTGCCAGCAGCTTGGTACGGTGGCCTGTCACCGGGGAGCTGTTTTTT. Translated, it gives CASSLVRWPVTGELFF.

The V gene is TRBV7-9, the J gene TRBJ2-5, with D tentatively TRBD2 (5 bases). Trimming shortened V by 1 base and J by 11 bases, and 17 bases separated the two germline ends. The germline V gene encodes CDR1 SEHNR and CDR2 FQNEAQ (reference sequence). This CDR3 spans 14 amino acids. CDR3 DNA sequence: TGTGCCAGCAGCTTAGATGGTCGGAGCGGTGAGCAGTACTTC. It specifies CASSLDGRSGEQYF.

This clonotype was counted only a few times. The chain couples TRBV27 to TRBJ2-5, with D tentatively TRBD1 (6 bases). The germline V gene encodes CDR1 MNHEY and CDR2 SMNVEV (reference sequence). This CDR3 region has 12 residues. Trimming stripped 11 bases from V and 6 bases from J, with 16 bases between. The CDR3 sequence is CAVHNREKTQYF. DNA of the CDR3: TGTGCCGTGCATAACAGGGAAAAGACCCAGTACTTC.

This chain connects TRBV6-5 to TRBJ2-3; 15 bases fit TRBD2. This CDR3 has 16 amino acids. J lost 7 bases, V lost 4 bases, and 6 bases had no gene match. CDR1 and CDR2 (germline): MNHEY, SVGAGI. The CDR3 region has the DNA TGTGCCAGCAGTTTCGGGACTAGCGGGGGGAGGCATACGCAGTATTTT. This encodes CASSFGTSGGRHTQYF.

This chain connects TRBV6-1 to TRBJ2-5, with 8 bases aligning to TRBD2. The length of the CDR3 is 19 residues. The V segment lost 5 bases and the J segment 11 bases; nucleotides outside the gene matches: 28. The V gene's germline CDR1 is MNHNS and CDR2 SASEGT. As DNA, the CDR3 is TGTGCCAGCAGTAAACTAGCGGTCCCCCACACGAGCTCCTACAATGAGCAGTACTTC. Translating gives CASSKLAVPHTSSYNEQYF.

In this sample, this clonotype turned up a few times. The chain recombines TRBV4-3 with TRBJ2-6, with D maybe TRBD1 (6 bases). The CDR3 is 22 residues long. Germline V CDR1 and CDR2: LGHNA, YSLEER. Trimming took off 0 bases at V and 0 bases at J, with 24 bases between the two ends. The CDR3 here is CASSQDLPAARTDYSGANVLTF. CDR3 nucleotide sequence: TGCGCCAGCAGCCAAGATCTTCCCGCAGCGAGGACAGACTACTCTGGGGCCAACGTCCTGACTTTC.

The V call is TRBV6-8, the J call TRBJ2-2, with TRBD1 as a possible D gene (5 bases). Germline V lookup: CDR1 MNHGY, CDR2 SAAAGT. This CDR3 has 14 amino acids. V was trimmed by 6 bases and J by 2 bases, leaving 10 bases between them. CDR3 in amino acids: CASSEDINTGELFF. CDR3 coding DNA: TGTGCCAGCAGCGAGGACATAAACACCGGGGAGCTGTTTTTT.

The CDR3 here is CASSVRGGAADTQYF. The CDR3 region has the DNA TGTGCCAGCAGCGTCCGCGGGGGGGCCGCAGATACGCAGTATTTT. This chain links TRBV11-2 with TRBJ2-3; the match to TRBD2 covers 9 bases. Germline lookup yields CDR1 SGHAT and CDR2 FQNNGV. V lost 5 bases and J lost 4; bases outside the gene matches: 7. The CDR3 has 15 amino acids. The variable domain in full, completed from reference TRBV11-2 and TRBJ2-3, reads EAGVAQSPRYKIIEKRQSVAFWCNPISGHATLYWYQQILGQGPKLLIQFQNNGVVDDSQLPKDRFSAERLKGVDSTLKIQPAKLEDSAVYLCASSVRGGAADTQYFGPGTRLTVL.

This CDR3 reads CSAREGPSRGANVLTF. CDR3 in DNA: TGCAGTGCTAGAGAAGGCCCCTCTAGAGGGGCCAACGTCCTGACTTTC. The gene calls are TRBV20-1 and TRBJ2-6; no firm D call. The CDR3 contains 16 residues. The germline V gene encodes CDR1 DFQATT and CDR2 SNEGSKA (reference sequence). V was trimmed by 0 bases and J by 4 bases, leaving 13 bases between them.

The table lists this clonotype with many counts. The genes are TRBV6-2 or TRBV6-3 and TRBJ1-2, with 7 bases that match TRBD1. The CDR3 runs to 14 residues. Unmatched junction bases numbered 4, after V lost 6 bases and J lost 0 bases. CDR1 is MNHEY and CDR2 is SVGEGT in the germline V gene. The CDR3 DNA reads as TGTGCCAGCAGCACGGGACAGACTAACTATGGCTACACCTTC. This sequence encodes CASSTGQTNYGYTF.

This clonotype has only a few counts. This chain links TRBV6-6 with TRBJ1-2; D not certain. Germline V CDR1 and CDR2: MNHNY, SVGAGI (reference sequence). Trimming pared 2 bases from V and 3 bases from J, leaving 10 bases between. The length of the CDR3 is 14 residues. CDR3 in DNA: TGTGCCAGCAGTTACGCGGGGAATTACTATGGCTACACCTTC. It yields the protein CASSYAGNYYGYTF.

For the CDR3, the DNA is TGCAGTGCTAGAGTTCGACAGACTAATTCACCCCTCCACTTT. Translating gives CSARVRQTNSPLHF. The V call is TRBV20-1, the J call TRBJ1-6, with D possibly being TRBD1 (5 bases). This CDR3 is built from 14 residues. Germline CDR1 DFQATT, CDR2 SNEGSKA (reference sequence). Trimming took 1 base from V and 6 from J, leaving 10 bases between them.

With respect to this clonotype: The junction shows a germline mismatch at one end, possibly a read error. V is TRBV10-3 and J is TRBJ2-7; D tentatively reads TRBD1 or TRBD2 (6 bases each). CDR3 size: 14 residues. Germline-derived CDR1 and CDR2 are ENHRY and SYGVKD. The CDR3 loop reads CAVSEGGTRYEQYF. CDR3 sequence (DNA): TGTGCCGTCAGTGAAGGGGGGACAAGGTACGAGCAGTACTTC.

The chain has TRBV4-3 and TRBJ2-7; 7 nucleotides match TRBD1. V dropped 1 base and J dropped 6; count of bases not matched to a gene: 3. Germline V gene sequence: CDR1 LGHNA, CDR2 YSLEER. The CDR3 has 13 residues. The CDR3 loop reads CASSQVWTGEQYF. CDR3 in DNA: TGCGCCAGCAGCCAAGTGTGGACAGGCGAGCAGTACTTC.

A remark on this clonotype: One end of the junction fails to match germline, which may point to a read error. This chain uses TRBV4-2 with TRBJ2-4; D is unresolved. The end of the DNA fits TRBJ2-7 better, so the J call may be wrong. Germline V gives CDR1 LGHNA, CDR2 YNFKEQ. This CDR3 contains 15 residues. The CDR3 region is CTSSHPGAVSTEQYF. The CDR3, as DNA: TGTACCAGCAGCCACCCAGGAGCAGTTAGTACCGAGCAGTACTTC.